These 9 T cell receptor beta chains share one sample of origin, sequenced in a study of cytomegalovirus exposure and HLA in healthy donors. Primers: 60 Vbeta forward and 13 Jbeta reverse. The table came from immunoSEQ multiplex PCR; TCRdb's copy has only in-frame clones and leaves some out. The repertoire includes roughly 130,000 clones, more than 60% of them detected once, and approximately 1.8% sits in the top ten. The sample taken for sequencing was PBMCs. The receptors come from a woman in her thirties or forties in good health and CMV-seronegative.

The chain joins TRBV25-1 to TRBJ1-3; D might be TRBD1 (6 bases). CDR1 and CDR2 from the germline V gene are MGHDK and SYGVNS. The V and J ends lost 3 bases and 0 bases respectively, with 9 bases between them. CDR3 length: 15 residues. CDR3 sequence reads: CASSDGGFSGNTIYF. In DNA form, the CDR3 reads TGTGCCAGCAGTGATGGGGGCTTCTCTGGAAACACCATATATTTT. The full variable domain, with the rest looked up from reference TRBV25-1 and TRBJ1-3, is EADIYQTPRYLVIGTGKKITLECSQTMGHDKMYWYQQDPGMELHLIHYSYGVNSTEKGDLSSESTVSRIRTEHFPLTLESARPSHTSQYLCASSDGGFSGNTIYFGEGSWLTVV.

The count of this clone is one. This chain links TRBV2 with TRBJ1-4, with D perhaps matching TRBD1 (5 bases). Germline loops: CDR1 SNHLY, CDR2 FYNNEI. The CDR3 consists of 15 residues. V lost 8 bases to trimming and J lost 0 bases, with 13 bases between them. The DNA for the CDR3 is TGTGCCAGCGGCGGGGACCACGCAACTAATGAAAAACTGTTTTTT. Protein: CASGGDHATNEKLFF. Complete variable domain (other parts from reference TRBV2 and TRBJ1-4): EPEVTQTPSHQVTQMGQEVILRCVPISNHLYFYWYRQILGQKVEFLVSFYNNEISEKSEIFDDQFSVERPDGSNFTLKIRSTKLEDSAMYFCASGGDHATNEKLFFGSGTQLSVL.

The chain combines TRBV5-1 with TRBJ2-5; 9 bases are shared with TRBD2. Germline V gene lookup returns CDR1 SGHRS and CDR2 YFSETQ. V was clipped by 0 bases and J by 5 bases; unmatched bases: 5. The CDR3 sequence is 15 residues long. The CDR3: CASSLVPAGGETQYF. The CDR3 DNA reads TGCGCCAGCAGCTTGGTCCCGGCGGGAGGGGAGACCCAGTACTTC.

This sequence joins TRBV28 and TRBJ2-7; TRBD2 is a possible D gene (6 bases). Germline V CDR1 and CDR2: MDHEN, SYDVKM. The germline V and J ends were trimmed by 7 bases and 6 bases, with 13 bases remaining between them. CDR3 length equals 12 residues. CDR3 sequence reads: CASTRDGLEQYF. The CDR3, as DNA: TGTGCCAGCACGCGGGACGGGCTCGAGCAGTACTTC.

This clone was observed a few times. The CDR3 DNA sequence: TGTGCCAGCAGTCGTCTTTCTAGCGCAGATACGCAGTATTTT. The encoded protein is CASSRLSSADTQYF. The V call is TRBV6-6, the J call TRBJ2-3; TRBD2 might be the D (6 bases). V was clipped by 5 bases and J by 4 bases, with 13 bases between them. Germline CDR1 and CDR2: MNHNY and SVGAGI (reference sequence). The CDR3 has 14 residues.

This sequence joins TRBV2 and TRBJ1-2, with 8 bases aligning to TRBD1. In germline, CDR1 is SNHLY, CDR2 FYNNEI. The trim removed 5 bases at V and 6 bases at J, leaving 5 bases unmatched. The CDR3 extends over 13 amino acids. This CDR3 is CASSLDREDGYTF. In nucleotides, the CDR3 is TGTGCCAGCAGTCTGGACAGGGAGGATGGCTACACCTTC. The complete variable domain, with remaining parts taken from reference TRBV2 and TRBJ1-2, reads EPEVTQTPSHQVTQMGQEVILRCVPISNHLYFYWYRQILGQKVEFLVSFYNNEISEKSEIFDDQFSVERPDGSNFTLKIRSTKLEDSAMYFCASSLDREDGYTFGSGTRLTVV.

This clone has only one observation. The chain recombines TRBV21-1 with TRBJ2-7; TRBD2, the D gene given by the table, was not confirmed from the DNA. TRBV21-1 is a pseudogene locus. CDR3 length equals 15 residues. CDR3 nucleotides: TGTGCCAGCAGCAAGGCATTGCGGGATACCTACGAGCAGTACTTC. Its translation is CASSKALRDTYEQYF.

The V gene is TRBV28, the J gene TRBJ2-7; 12 bases are shared with TRBD1. Germline V lookup: CDR1 MDHEN, CDR2 SYDVKM. The CDR3 is 13 residues long. V gave up 2 bases and J gave up 12 bases; unmatched junction bases: 5. In DNA, the CDR3 is TGTGCCAGCAGTTTACCGGGACAGGGGGCGGGGTACTTC. Its translation is CASSLPGQGAGYF.

This clone was detected once. This chain joins TRBV7-6 and TRBJ2-2; 7 bases fit TRBD1. The germline CDR1 and CDR2 sequences are SGHVS and FNYEAQ. V lost 5 bases to trimming and J lost 0 bases; unmatched junction nucleotides: 6. The CDR3 extends over 16 amino acids. CDR3 nucleotides: TGTGCCAGCAGCGTAGGGACAGCCGCGAACACCGGGGAGCTGTTTTTT. Translating gives CASSVGTAANTGELFF.